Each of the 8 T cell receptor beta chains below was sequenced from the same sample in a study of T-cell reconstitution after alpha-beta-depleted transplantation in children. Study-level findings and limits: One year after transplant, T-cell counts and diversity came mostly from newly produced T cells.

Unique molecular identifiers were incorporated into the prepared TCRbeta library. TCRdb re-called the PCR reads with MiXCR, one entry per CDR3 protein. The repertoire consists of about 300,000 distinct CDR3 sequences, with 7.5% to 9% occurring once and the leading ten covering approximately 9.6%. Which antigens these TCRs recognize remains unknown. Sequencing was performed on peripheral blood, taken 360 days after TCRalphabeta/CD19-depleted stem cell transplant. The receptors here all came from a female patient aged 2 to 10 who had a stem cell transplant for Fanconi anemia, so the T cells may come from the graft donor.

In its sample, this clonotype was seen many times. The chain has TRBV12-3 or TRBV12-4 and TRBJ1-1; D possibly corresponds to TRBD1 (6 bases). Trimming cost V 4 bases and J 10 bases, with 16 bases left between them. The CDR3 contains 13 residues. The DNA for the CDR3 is TGTGCCAGCAGTTCAGAAACACAGGGTGCAGCTTTCTTT. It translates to CASSSETQGAAFF.

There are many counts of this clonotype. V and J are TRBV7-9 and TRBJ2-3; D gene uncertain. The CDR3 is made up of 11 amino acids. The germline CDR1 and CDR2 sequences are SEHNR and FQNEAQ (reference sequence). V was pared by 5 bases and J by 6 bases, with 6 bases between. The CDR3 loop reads CASSDRDTQYF. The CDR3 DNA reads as TGTGCCAGCAGCGATAGGGATACGCAGTATTTT.

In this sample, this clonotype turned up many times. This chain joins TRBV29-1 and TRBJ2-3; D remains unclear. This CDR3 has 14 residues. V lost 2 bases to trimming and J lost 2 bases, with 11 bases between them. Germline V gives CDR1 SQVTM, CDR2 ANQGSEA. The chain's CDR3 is CSVETNDNTDTQYF. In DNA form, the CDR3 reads TGCAGCGTTGAAACGAACGACAACACAGATACGCAGTATTTT.

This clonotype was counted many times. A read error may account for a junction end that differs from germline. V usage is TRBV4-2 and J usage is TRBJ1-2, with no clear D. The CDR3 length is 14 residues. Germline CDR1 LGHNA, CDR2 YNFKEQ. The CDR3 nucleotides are TGTGCCAGCACCCAAGGAGGGTCTAACTATGGCTACACCTTC. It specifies CASTQGGSNYGYTF.

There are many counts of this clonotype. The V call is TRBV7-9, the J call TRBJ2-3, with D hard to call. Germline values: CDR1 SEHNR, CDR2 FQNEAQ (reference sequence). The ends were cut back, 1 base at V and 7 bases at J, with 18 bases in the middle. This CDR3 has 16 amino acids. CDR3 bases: TGTGCCAGCAGCTTAGACCTGGCCAGCTCAATTTATACGCAGTATTTT. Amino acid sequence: CASSLDLASSIYTQYF.

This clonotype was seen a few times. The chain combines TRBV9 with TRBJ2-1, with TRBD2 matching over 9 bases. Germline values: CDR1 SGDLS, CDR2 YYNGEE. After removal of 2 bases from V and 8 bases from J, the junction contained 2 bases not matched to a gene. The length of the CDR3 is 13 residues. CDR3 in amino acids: CASSVTSGYEQFF. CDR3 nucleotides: TGTGCCAGCAGCGTCACTAGCGGGTATGAGCAGTTCTTC.

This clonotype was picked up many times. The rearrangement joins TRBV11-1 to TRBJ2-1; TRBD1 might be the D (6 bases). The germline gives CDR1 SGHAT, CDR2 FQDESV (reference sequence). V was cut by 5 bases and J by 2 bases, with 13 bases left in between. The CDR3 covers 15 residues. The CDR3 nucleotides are TGTGCCAGCAGCCTACCAGGGGAACCCTACAATGAGCAGTTCTTC. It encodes CASSLPGEPYNEQFF.

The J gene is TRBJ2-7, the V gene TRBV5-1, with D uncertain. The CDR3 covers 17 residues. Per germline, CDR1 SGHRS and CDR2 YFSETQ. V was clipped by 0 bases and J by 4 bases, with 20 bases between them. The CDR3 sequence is CASSLEPLGPSSYEQYF. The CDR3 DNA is TGCGCCAGCAGCTTGGAACCCCTAGGGCCCTCATCATACGAGCAGTACTTC.